This is a list of T cell receptor beta chains from one sample in a study of CD8 T cells in ankylosing spondylitis. TCRdb re-called the 5' RACE reads with MiXCR, one entry per CDR3 protein. This repertoire shows 40,000 or so distinct CDR3 sequences, 8% to 13% found once; its top ten account for approximately 1.5%. Sequenced: blood, either unsorted or a sorted T cell fraction (not recorded which). The receptors shown here come from a male donor with ankylosing spondylitis or in good health (not recorded which). Each CDR3 is given with its conserved first and last residue. A D gene is named only where the DNA matches it firmly. A row's size may be missing; if present it is once, few, many or a size class.

>many|TRBJ1-1|TRBV5-1|NA
TGCGCCAGCAGCTTATTACCTGACTACGGGAACACTGAAGCTTTCTTT
CASSLLPDYGNTEAFF
>many|TRBJ2-2|TRBV7-6|NA
TGTGCCAGCAGCTTAGATTTGCGGCGGAGGGGATACGGGGAGCTGTTTTTT
CASSLDLRRRGYGELFF
>many|TRBJ1-1|TRBV5-1|NA
TGCGCCAGCAGCGCCAGAACAGGGAACACTGAAGCTTTCTTT
CASSARTGNTEAFF
>NA|TRBJ1-2|TRBV7-9|NA
TGTGCCAGCAGCTTAAATCCCCGGTCCGAAGGGGCGGATGGCTACACCTTC
CASSLNPRSEGADGYTF
>many|TRBJ2-3|TRBV5-1|NA
TGCGCCAGCAGCTTGGAGGGACACACCTCAGATACGCAGTATTTT
CASSLEGHTSDTQYF
>NA|TRBJ1-5|TRBV7-9|NA
TGTGCCAGCAGCCGGGGGGTCAATCAGCCCCAGCATTTT
CASSRGVNQPQHF
>many|TRBJ2-3|TRBV29-1|TRBD1
TGCAGCTCAACAGGGGGAGGCACAGATACGCAGTATTTT
CSSTGGGTDTQYF
>many|TRBJ2-2|TRBV7-8|NA
TGTGCCAGCAGCTTAGGTACATCCGGGGAGCTGTTTTTT
CASSLGTSGELFF
>many|TRBJ2-5|TRBV10-3|NA
TGTGCCATCCGAGACAGAGGGGAGACCCAGTACTTC
CAIRDRGETQYF
>NA|TRBJ1-3|TRBV27|TRBD1
TGTGCCAGCAGTCCTACGGACAGGGGGATCTCTGGAAACACCATATATTTT
CASSPTDRGISGNTIYF
>many|TRBJ2-1|TRBV5-1|NA
TGCGCCAGCAGCCCGGACAGGGAGGGGTACAATGAGCAGTTCTTC
CASSPDREGYNEQFF
>many|TRBJ1-1|TRBV12-3/TRBV12-4|TRBD1
TGTGCCAGCAGTTCTCGACAGGGGGAGACTGAAGCTTTCTTT
CASSSRQGETEAFF
>NA|TRBJ1-1|TRBV1|NA
TGCACCAGCAGCCAGGTGGGAGGGGTCGCTTTCTTT
CTSSQVGGVAFF
>medium-sized|TRBJ1-2|TRBV12-3/TRBV12-4|NA
TGTGCCAGCAGTTTAGTTGCGGGTGTCTATGGCTACACCTTC
CASSLVAGVYGYTF
>NA|TRBJ1-1|TRBV5-1|TRBD1
TGCGCCAGCATCGGTAGACAGGGGAGGGACACTGAAGCTTTCTTT
CASIGRQGRDTEAFF
>NA|TRBJ2-2|TRBV5-1|NA
TGCGCCAGCAGCTTCCGAACTGAAACCGGGGAGCTGTTTTTT
CASSFRTETGELFF
>NA|TRBJ1-5|TRBV10-3|NA
TGTGCCATCAGCGCGAGGAATAGCAATCAGCCCCAGCATTTT
CAISARNSNQPQHF
>few|TRBJ2-3|TRBV7-6|TRBD2
TGTGCCAGCCGGGGGACTAGCGGGATCACAGATACGCAGTATTTT
CASRGTSGITDTQYF
>many|TRBJ1-5|TRBV6-5|NA
TGTGCCAGCAGTTACGACGGGGACCAGCCCCAGCATTTT
CASSYDGDQPQHF
>medium-sized|TRBJ1-1|TRBV12-3/TRBV12-4|NA
TGTGCCAGCAGTTCCAGACAGTCTAATGAAGCTTTCTTT
CASSSRQSNEAFF
>many|TRBJ1-2|TRBV12-3/TRBV12-4|NA
TGTGCCAGCAGTTTCGGGGAAGGCGGTTATGGCTACACCTTC
CASSFGEGGYGYTF
>many|TRBJ1-2|TRBV29-1|NA
TGCAGCGGCGGGCCTTTATCCTATGGCTACACCTTC
CSGGPLSYGYTF
>many|TRBJ1-4|TRBV15|NA
TGTGCCACCAGCAGGATGGGGGGAACTAATGAAAAACTGTTTTTT
CATSRMGGTNEKLFF
>many|TRBJ2-5|TRBV28|TRBD1
TGTGCCAGCAGCTCCGACAGGGGATTCCAAGAGACCCAGTACTTC
CASSSDRGFQETQYF
>many|TRBJ1-5|TRBV3-1|NA
TGTGCCAGCAGCCAAGCCCAGGGGAGAAATCAGCCCCAGCATTTT
CASSQAQGRNQPQHF
>NA|TRBJ2-7|TRBV2|NA
TGTGCCAGCAGCGCCAGCCAACAGGGATACTACGAGCAGTACTTC
CASSASQQGYYEQYF
>few|TRBJ2-1|TRBV27|NA
TGTGCCAGCAGTTTATCTGGGGAGAGCTCCTACAATGAGCAGTTCTTC
CASSLSGESSYNEQFF
>many|TRBJ1-1|TRBV12-3/TRBV12-4|NA
TGTGCCAGCCTTCCTGAGGGCAGAGGAGCTTTCTTT
CASLPEGRGAFF
>many|TRBJ1-6|TRBV6-1|NA
TGTGCCAGCAGTGAACTCTCTAATTCACCCCTCCACTTT
CASSELSNSPLHF
>many|TRBJ1-1|TRBV7-6|NA
TGTGCCAGCAGGTACAGGGATAACACTGAAGCTTTCTTT
CASRYRDNTEAFF
>many|TRBJ2-7|TRBV3-1|NA
TGTGCCAGCAGCCAAGATATCCAGGGACCCTTCTACGAGCAGTACTTC
CASSQDIQGPFYEQYF
>NA|TRBJ1-4|TRBV18|NA
TGTGCCAGCTCACCCACCGTCGATAGGGTTGAAAAACTGTTTTTT
CASSPTVDRVEKLFF
>many|TRBJ1-5|TRBV6-4|TRBD1
TGTGCCAGCAGTGGCTGGGACAGCTATAGCAATCAGCCCCAGCATTTT
CASSGWDSYSNQPQHF
>many|TRBJ1-3|TRBV7-8|NA
TGTGCCAGCAGCTTAGGCGTCCAATTAATGAACTCTGGAAACACCATATATTTT
CASSLGVQLMNSGNTIYF
>many|TRBJ2-3|TRBV2|NA
TGTGCCAGCAGTTCTTCAGATACGCAGTATTTT
CASSSSDTQYF
>many|TRBJ1-4|TRBV5-1|NA
TGCGCCAGCAGCTTGTTTCCCTCGGTTGAAAAACTGTTTTTT
CASSLFPSVEKLFF
>many|TRBJ2-3|TRBV12-3/TRBV12-4|NA
TGTGCCAGCAGTTTAAGCGCTTTAAGCACAGATACGCAGTATTTT
CASSLSALSTDTQYF
>many|TRBJ1-1|TRBV27|NA
TGTGCCAGCAGTTTACAGGGGATGAACACTGAAGCTTTCTTT
CASSLQGMNTEAFF
>few|TRBJ2-5|TRBV18|NA
TGTGCCAGCTCACCACCTTTCGGGAGCCAAGAGACCCAGTACTTC
CASSPPFGSQETQYF
>NA|TRBJ2-3|TRBV12-3/TRBV12-4|NA
TGTGCCAGCAGTTTAGAAGGAGGGGGCACAGATACGCAGTATTTT
CASSLEGGGTDTQYF
>few|TRBJ2-5|TRBV20-1|TRBD2
TGCAGTGCTAGGGGTAGCGGGGGGATTGAGACCCAGTACTTC
CSARGSGGIETQYF
>NA|TRBJ1-3|TRBV29-1|TRBD1
TGCAGCGTTTCCGGGACAGGGGGAAACACCATATATTTT
CSVSGTGGNTIYF
>many|TRBJ1-1|TRBV5-1|NA
TGCGCCAGCAGCTTGGCTGGGGTGGGGACTGAAGCTTTCTTT
CASSLAGVGTEAFF
>few|TRBJ1-1|TRBV7-6|NA
TGTGCCAGCAGTCCGTCTCCGGGGGGGAACACTGAAGCTTTCTTT
CASSPSPGGNTEAFF
>few|TRBJ1-1|TRBV5-1|NA
TGCGCCAGCCGCCGGGGGGGGGAATCGTTTGCTGAAGCTTTCTTT
CASRRGGESFAEAFF
>few|TRBJ1-5|TRBV29-1|NA
TGCAGCTTTCGGGGGCCCGGCAGCAATCAGCCCCAGCATTTT
CSFRGPGSNQPQHF
>many|TRBJ2-3|TRBV2|TRBD2
TGTGCCAGCACCCGGACTAGCGGGAGCACAGATACGCAGTATTTT
CASTRTSGSTDTQYF
>many|TRBJ2-3|TRBV7-9|NA
TGTGCCAGCAGCTTAGCGGGGACGCTGAATACGCAGTATTTT
CASSLAGTLNTQYF
>NA|TRBJ2-7|TRBV5-1|TRBD1
TGCGCCAGCAGCTTGGCCGGGACAGCGGACTACGAGCAGTACTTC
CASSLAGTADYEQYF
>few|TRBJ2-6|TRBV27|NA
TGTGCCAGCAGTTTTATGAGCTCTGGGGCCAACGTCCTGACTTTC
CASSFMSSGANVLTF
>NA|TRBJ1-1|TRBV20-1|NA
TGCAGTGCTAGAGATCAGTGGGGCGGGGACACTGAAGCTTTCTTT
CSARDQWGGDTEAFF
>many|TRBJ2-3|TRBV27|NA
TGTGCCAGCAGTTTCTTGGTTCTCGGTACGCAGTATTTT
CASSFLVLGTQYF
>NA|TRBJ2-6|TRBV6-1|TRBD1
TGTGCCAGCAGTGTGGGGACAGGACGCTCTGGGGCCAACGTCCTGACTTTC
CASSVGTGRSGANVLTF
>many|TRBJ2-2|TRBV5-1|TRBD1
TGCGCCAGCAGCCTGGACAGGGGGTTCTCCGGGGAGCTGTTTTTT
CASSLDRGFSGELFF
>NA|TRBJ2-2|TRBV7-6|NA
TGTGCCAGCAGCTTAGGGGTACAGGAGAACACCGGGGAGCTGTTTTTT
CASSLGVQENTGELFF
>few|TRBJ1-6|TRBV2|NA
TGTGCCAGCAGTGACAGTCAGTATAATTCACCCCTCCACTTT
CASSDSQYNSPLHF
>many|TRBJ2-7|TRBV5-5|NA
TGTGCCAGCAGCTTGGAAGGGGGGAGTTACGAGCAGTACTTC
CASSLEGGSYEQYF
>many|TRBJ1-5|TRBV7-6|NA
TGTGCCAGCAGCTTAGGGGGGGGCGCAGGGCTTGGGCAGCCCCAGCATTTT
CASSLGGGAGLGQPQHF
>few|TRBJ1-5|TRBV18|NA
TGTGCCAGCTCGCGACAGAATCAGCCCCAGCATTTT
CASSRQNQPQHF